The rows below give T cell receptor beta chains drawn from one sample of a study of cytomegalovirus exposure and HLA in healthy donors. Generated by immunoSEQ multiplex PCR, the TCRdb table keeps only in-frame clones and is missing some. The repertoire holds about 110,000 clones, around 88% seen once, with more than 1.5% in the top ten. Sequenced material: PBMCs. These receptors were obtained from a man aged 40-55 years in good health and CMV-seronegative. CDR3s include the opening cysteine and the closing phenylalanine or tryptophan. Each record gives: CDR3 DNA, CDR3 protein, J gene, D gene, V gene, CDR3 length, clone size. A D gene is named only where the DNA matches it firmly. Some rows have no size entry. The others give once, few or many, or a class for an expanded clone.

CDR3nt: TGCAGCGTAGCCGACAGGGGCTATGGCTACACCTTC
CDR3aa: CSVADRGYGYTF
j_gene: TRBJ1-2
d_gene: TRBD1
v_gene: TRBV29-1
len: 12
abundance: once

CDR3nt: TGTGCCAGCAGCCTGCGCAATGAGCAGTTCTTC
CDR3aa: CASSLRNEQFF
j_gene: TRBJ2-1
d_gene: NA
v_gene: TRBV11-2
len: 11
abundance: NA

CDR3nt: TGTGCCAGCACCTTGACTCCCTACAATGAGCAGTTCTTC
CDR3aa: CASTLTPYNEQFF
j_gene: TRBJ2-1
d_gene: NA
v_gene: TRBV7-9
len: 13
abundance: NA

CDR3nt: TGTGCCAGCAGTTACCGGGGTACCCCAGATACGCAGTATTTT
CDR3aa: CASSYRGTPDTQYF
j_gene: TRBJ2-3
d_gene: NA
v_gene: TRBV6-5
len: 14
abundance: NA

CDR3nt: TGTGCCAGCAGAGTCGGCACTGAAGCTTTCTTT
CDR3aa: CASRVGTEAFF
j_gene: TRBJ1-1
d_gene: NA
v_gene: TRBV5-4
len: 11
abundance: NA

CDR3nt: TGTGCCAGCTCACCGGGACAGGGAGTTCTGTTTGGCTACACCTTC
CDR3aa: CASSPGQGVLFGYTF
j_gene: TRBJ1-2
d_gene: TRBD1
v_gene: TRBV18
len: 15
abundance: NA

CDR3nt: TGTGCCAGCAGCTTGGAGCCGGGCAATCAGCCCCAGCATTTT
CDR3aa: CASSLEPGNQPQHF
j_gene: TRBJ1-5
d_gene: NA
v_gene: TRBV7-6
len: 14
abundance: NA

CDR3nt: TGTGCCACCTCGCGGGGGTTTGAGAGCGGTCAGCCCCAGCATTTT
CDR3aa: CATSRGFESGQPQHF
j_gene: TRBJ1-5
d_gene: NA
v_gene: TRBV19
len: 15
abundance: once

CDR3nt: TGCGCCAGCAGTTTCCCGGGAGACGAGCAGTACTTC
CDR3aa: CASSFPGDEQYF
j_gene: TRBJ2-7
d_gene: NA
v_gene: TRBV5-1
len: 12
abundance: NA

CDR3nt: TGTGCCAGCATCCAAAACTCTGGAAACACCATATATTTT
CDR3aa: CASIQNSGNTIYF
j_gene: TRBJ1-3
d_gene: NA
v_gene: TRBV2
len: 13
abundance: NA

CDR3nt: TGTGCCAGCACCCCGGGACAGCCTAATTCACCCCTCCACTTT
CDR3aa: CASTPGQPNSPLHF
j_gene: TRBJ1-6
d_gene: TRBD1
v_gene: TRBV6-5
len: 14
abundance: NA

CDR3nt: TGTGCCAGTGGCTTTAGCGGGACATCCCTCAATGAGCAGTTCTTC
CDR3aa: CASGFSGTSLNEQFF
j_gene: TRBJ2-1
d_gene: TRBD2
v_gene: TRBV6-1
len: 15
abundance: once

CDR3nt: TGTGCCAGCAGCTTGTCTGGAGGGGGCGGTGAAAAACTGTTTTTT
CDR3aa: CASSLSGGGGEKLFF
j_gene: TRBJ1-4
d_gene: TRBD1
v_gene: TRBV7-2
len: 15
abundance: once

CDR3nt: TGCAGCGTTGGAAACGGTTACGACAGCACGGATACGCAGTATTTT
CDR3aa: CSVGNGYDSTDTQYF
j_gene: TRBJ2-3
d_gene: NA
v_gene: TRBV29-1
len: 15
abundance: NA

CDR3nt: TGTGCCAGCAGCGCCACAGGGGTCAATCAGCCCCAGCATTTT
CDR3aa: CASSATGVNQPQHF
j_gene: TRBJ1-5
d_gene: TRBD1
v_gene: TRBV7-8
len: 14
abundance: NA

CDR3nt: TGCGCCAGCAGCTTGGAAGACAGGAACACTGAAGCTTTCTTT
CDR3aa: CASSLEDRNTEAFF
j_gene: TRBJ1-1
d_gene: NA
v_gene: TRBV5-1
len: 14
abundance: NA

CDR3nt: TGTGCCAGCAGCATCGGGACAGGGAGGTACTACGAGCAGTACTTC
CDR3aa: CASSIGTGRYYEQYF
j_gene: TRBJ2-7
d_gene: TRBD1
v_gene: TRBV7-7
len: 15
abundance: NA

CDR3nt: TGCGCCAGCAGAGAGCCTAGGGAGGGAACCGGGGAGCTGTTTTTT
CDR3aa: CASREPREGTGELFF
j_gene: TRBJ2-2
d_gene: TRBD2
v_gene: TRBV5-1
len: 15
abundance: once

CDR3nt: TGTGCCAGCAGCGGAGACGGCACTAACTATGGCTACACCTTC
CDR3aa: CASSGDGTNYGYTF
j_gene: TRBJ1-2
d_gene: NA
v_gene: TRBV5-4
len: 14
abundance: NA

CDR3nt: TGTGCCAGCAGCACCCTGGGGGCGGTAGGAAACACCATATATTTT
CDR3aa: CASSTLGAVGNTIYF
j_gene: TRBJ1-3
d_gene: NA
v_gene: TRBV28
len: 15
abundance: NA

CDR3nt: TGTGCCAGCAGCTTCCGTCCTCTAGCGGGGACAGATACGCAGTATTTT
CDR3aa: CASSFRPLAGTDTQYF
j_gene: TRBJ2-3
d_gene: TRBD2
v_gene: TRBV27
len: 16
abundance: NA

CDR3nt: TGTGCCAGCAGCGTTGTGACAGGGGGCCCCGGGGAGCTGTTTTTT
CDR3aa: CASSVVTGGPGELFF
j_gene: TRBJ2-2
d_gene: TRBD1
v_gene: TRBV9
len: 15
abundance: once

CDR3nt: TGCAGCGTTGATAGAAACACTGAAGCTTTCTTT
CDR3aa: CSVDRNTEAFF
j_gene: TRBJ1-1
d_gene: NA
v_gene: TRBV29-1
len: 11
abundance: once

CDR3nt: TGTGCCAGCCTGGAGGGGGGGACCCCAAATTCACCCCTCCACTTT
CDR3aa: CASLEGGTPNSPLHF
j_gene: TRBJ1-6
d_gene: NA
v_gene: TRBV2
len: 15
abundance: few

CDR3nt: TGCGCCAGCAGCCGAGCCGGGACAGGGCTCAATGAGCAGTTCTTC
CDR3aa: CASSRAGTGLNEQFF
j_gene: TRBJ2-1
d_gene: TRBD1
v_gene: TRBV4-1
len: 15
abundance: few

CDR3nt: TGTGCCAGCAGCTTAGGAGGGTCCACTGAAGCTTTCTTT
CDR3aa: CASSLGGSTEAFF
j_gene: TRBJ1-1
d_gene: NA
v_gene: TRBV7-8
len: 13
abundance: NA